This note documents a single TCR beta chain sequence. Here immunoSEQ multiplex PCR was the method, and the copy in TCRdb shows in-frame clones only, minus some. The sample shows approximately 76,000 clones, approximately 82% of them seen only once. These data belong to a study of blood T cell repertoires in COVID-19. Study in general: Nucleic acid was either cDNA or gDNA, and it came from T cells, B-cell-depleted T cells, or PBMCs.

In germline, CDR1 is SNHLY, CDR2 FYNNEI. The CDR3 is made up of 14 amino acids. V was pared by 4 bases and J by 1 base, with 3 bases of the junction left unmatched. V usage is TRBV2 and J usage is TRBJ2-7; TRBD1 matches at 8 bases. Sequenced sample: peripheral blood. The receptor was isolated from a man older than 75 with active or convalescent COVID-19. The CDR3 region is CASSGDRRSYEQYF. CDR3 coding DNA: TGTGCCAGCAGTGGGGACAGGAGATCCTACGAGCAGTACTTC.